The present TCR beta chain was sequenced within a study of regulatory T cells in long-lasting Graves disease. Study-wide findings and caveats: Favored usage of TRBV28, TRBJ1-2 and TRBJ2-5 was recorded in persistent disease. Accuracy could have been hurt by small sample size. It was peripheral blood alone, not thyroid tissue, that was studied.

Time point of the sample: newly diagnosed GD, antithyroid drugs for less than 3 months. PBMC-derived RNA was used for the TCR library. To make TCR beta libraries, researchers used iRepertoire HTBI primers and Arm-PCR of CDR3 regions. In TCRdb, the multiplex PCR reads were re-called with MiXCR into one record per CDR3 protein. The sample contains approximately 300,000 distinct CDR3 sequences, about 18% of which appear only once. On this clonotype itself: Its antigen remains unidentified.

With V trimmed by 9 bases and J by 4 bases, 17 bases remained unmatched. The CDR3 is made up of 17 amino acids. Per the germline V gene, CDR1 is MGHRA and CDR2 is YSYEKL. Sample: peripheral blood mononuclear cells (PBMCs), taken at new diagnosis, from a patient treated with antithyroid drugs. This TCR derives from a female donor with Graves disease. The V call is TRBV4-1, the J call TRBJ2-1, with TRBD2 matching over 8 bases. The CDR3 protein is CARSYLPAGASYNEQFF. CDR3 nucleotide sequence: TGCGCCAGAAGCTACCTTCCAGCGGGAGCTTCGTACAATGAGCAGTTCTTC.